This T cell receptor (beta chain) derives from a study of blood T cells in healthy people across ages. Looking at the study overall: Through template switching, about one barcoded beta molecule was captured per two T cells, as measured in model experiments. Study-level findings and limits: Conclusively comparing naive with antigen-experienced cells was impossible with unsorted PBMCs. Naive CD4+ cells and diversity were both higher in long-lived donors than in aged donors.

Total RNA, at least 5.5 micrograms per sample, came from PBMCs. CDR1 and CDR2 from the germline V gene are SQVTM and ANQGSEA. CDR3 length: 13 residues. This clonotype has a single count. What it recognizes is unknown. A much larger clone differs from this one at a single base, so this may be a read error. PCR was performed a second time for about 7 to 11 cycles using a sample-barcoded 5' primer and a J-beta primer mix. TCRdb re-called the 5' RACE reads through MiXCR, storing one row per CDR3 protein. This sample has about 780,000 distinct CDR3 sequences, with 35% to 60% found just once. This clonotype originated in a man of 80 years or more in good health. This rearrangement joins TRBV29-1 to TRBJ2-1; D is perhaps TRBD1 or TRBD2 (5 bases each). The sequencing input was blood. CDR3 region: CGVEGRGYNEQFF. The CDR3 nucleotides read TGCGGCGTTGAGGGACGAGGGTACAATGAGCAGTTCTTC.